Listed below are T cell receptor beta chains from one sample, sequenced in a study of T-cell reconstitution after alpha-beta-depleted transplantation in children. TCRdb passed the PCR reads through MiXCR, listing each CDR3 protein once. In the table there are 480,000 or so distinct CDR3 sequences, roughly 10% of which are singletons. Sequencing used PBMCs, obtained before TCRalphabeta/CD19-depleted stem cell transplant. These receptors originate from a child aged 2-15 years with inherited bone marrow failure, due to receive a stem cell transplant. The CDR3 runs from the conserved cysteine through the conserved F or W. D genes are given only for firm matches. A clone size is listed for some rows: how often the clone was seen (once, few, many), or a class if it is expanded.

clone_size: few; j_call: TRBJ2-7; d_call: TRBD2; v_call: TRBV30; cdr3_nt: TGTGCCTGGAGTGTAATGGGAGGGCCCAACGAGCAGTACTTC; cdr3_aa: CAWSVMGGPNEQYF
clone_size: many; j_call: TRBJ1-1; d_call: .; v_call: TRBV29-1; cdr3_nt: TGCAGCGTTAAACTAACAGGGCCCACTGAAGCTTTCTTT; cdr3_aa: CSVKLTGPTEAFF
clone_size: .; j_call: TRBJ2-2; d_call: .; v_call: TRBV20-1; cdr3_nt: TGCAGTGCTAGTCCCGGGGCGGTCACCGGGGAGCTGTTTTTT; cdr3_aa: CSASPGAVTGELFF
clone_size: few; j_call: TRBJ1-2; d_call: .; v_call: TRBV12-3/TRBV12-4; cdr3_nt: TGTGCCAGCAGTTTCGGGCAGGGCCTGGCCGGCTACACCTTC; cdr3_aa: CASSFGQGLAGYTF
clone_size: .; j_call: TRBJ2-3; d_call: TRBD1; v_call: TRBV24-1; cdr3_nt: TGTGCCACCAGCGGGACAGGGGGTTCTTGGACAGATACGCATTATTTT; cdr3_aa: CATSGTGGSWTDTHYF
clone_size: many; j_call: TRBJ1-1; d_call: .; v_call: TRBV7-2; cdr3_nt: TGTGCCAGCAGCTTAGTTCTGGATACTGAAGCTTTCTTT; cdr3_aa: CASSLVLDTEAFF
clone_size: .; j_call: TRBJ2-7; d_call: TRBD1; v_call: TRBV27; cdr3_nt: TGTGCCAGCAGTCCCCAGACAGGGGGCTCCTACGAGCAGTACTTC; cdr3_aa: CASSPQTGGSYEQYF
clone_size: few; j_call: TRBJ1-2; d_call: .; v_call: TRBV5-1; cdr3_nt: TGCGCCAGCAGCTTGGACCGCTCGGGGCTTCACTTC; cdr3_aa: CASSLDRSGLHF
clone_size: many; j_call: TRBJ1-4; d_call: TRBD1; v_call: TRBV7-2; cdr3_nt: TGTGCCAGCAGCATTAGACAGGGGATCAGTAATGAAAAACTGTTTTTT; cdr3_aa: CASSIRQGISNEKLFF
clone_size: many; j_call: TRBJ1-4; d_call: .; v_call: TRBV3-1; cdr3_nt: TGTGCCAGCAGCCCTTTCGGGGTTTATCGGAACGAAAAACTGTTTTTT; cdr3_aa: CASSPFGVYRNEKLFF
clone_size: many; j_call: TRBJ2-7; d_call: .; v_call: TRBV7-6; cdr3_nt: TGTGCCAGCAGCTTCATAAGTGGGGGCTCCGAGCAGTACTTC; cdr3_aa: CASSFISGGSEQYF
clone_size: few; j_call: TRBJ2-1; d_call: .; v_call: TRBV18; cdr3_nt: TGTGCCAGCTCACCAGGCGGAGGGCTTGGCAATGAGCAGTTCTTC; cdr3_aa: CASSPGGGLGNEQFF
clone_size: many; j_call: TRBJ2-1; d_call: .; v_call: TRBV7-2; cdr3_nt: TGTGCCAGCAGCCCGATGTGGGGATCCTACAATGAGCAGTTCTTC; cdr3_aa: CASSPMWGSYNEQFF
clone_size: many; j_call: TRBJ2-7; d_call: TRBD1; v_call: TRBV29-1; cdr3_nt: TGCAGCGTTGAAGTAGGGACAGGGTACGAGCAGTACTTC; cdr3_aa: CSVEVGTGYEQYF
clone_size: .; j_call: TRBJ2-1; d_call: .; v_call: TRBV12-5; cdr3_nt: TGTGCTAGTGGTTTGGAGGCCCGGGTGGTCTTC; cdr3_aa: CASGLEARVVF
clone_size: .; j_call: TRBJ2-1; d_call: .; v_call: TRBV20-1; cdr3_nt: TGCAGTGCTAGAGATTACCAGGGTCGCTCCTACAATGAGCAGTTCTTC; cdr3_aa: CSARDYQGRSYNEQFF
clone_size: few; j_call: TRBJ2-7; d_call: .; v_call: TRBV18; cdr3_nt: TGTGCCAGCTCACCTGAGACTCCCACATGGGGATACGAGCAGTACTTC; cdr3_aa: CASSPETPTWGYEQYF
clone_size: .; j_call: TRBJ2-7; d_call: TRBD1; v_call: TRBV20-1; cdr3_nt: TGCAGTGCTAACCCTCCCGGGACAGGGGACTACGAGCAGTACTTC; cdr3_aa: CSANPPGTGDYEQYF
clone_size: many; j_call: TRBJ1-1; d_call: .; v_call: TRBV29-1; cdr3_nt: TGCAGCGTTGAATTCGGCGGAAGACTCGCTGAAGCTTTCTTT; cdr3_aa: CSVEFGGRLAEAFF
clone_size: many; j_call: TRBJ2-5; d_call: .; v_call: TRBV12-3/TRBV12-4; cdr3_nt: TGTGCCAGCAGTTTCCCCGGGCACGAAGGAGAGACCCAGTACTTC; cdr3_aa: CASSFPGHEGETQYF
clone_size: .; j_call: TRBJ2-5; d_call: TRBD2; v_call: TRBV5-4; cdr3_nt: TGTGCCAGCCCGGGACTAGCGGGACAAGAGACCCAGTACTTC; cdr3_aa: CASPGLAGQETQYF
clone_size: .; j_call: TRBJ2-3; d_call: TRBD2; v_call: TRBV7-9; cdr3_nt: TGTGCCAGCAGCCAGGGACTAGCGGGAGATGGGGATACGCAGTATTTT; cdr3_aa: CASSQGLAGDGDTQYF
clone_size: many; j_call: TRBJ2-1; d_call: TRBD2; v_call: TRBV5-1; cdr3_nt: TGCGCCAGCAGCAGTACCGGGACTAGCGATCACAATGAGCAGTTCTTC; cdr3_aa: CASSSTGTSDHNEQFF
clone_size: many; j_call: TRBJ2-1; d_call: .; v_call: TRBV2; cdr3_nt: TGTGCCAGCAGCAGGGACGGCGCCACCAATGAGCAGTTCTTC; cdr3_aa: CASSRDGATNEQFF
clone_size: many; j_call: TRBJ2-7; d_call: .; v_call: TRBV4-3; cdr3_nt: TGCGCCAGCAGCCCCGAACCGGGGGAGAGCTCCTACGAGCAGTACTTC; cdr3_aa: CASSPEPGESSYEQYF
clone_size: many; j_call: TRBJ2-1; d_call: TRBD2; v_call: TRBV6-2/TRBV6-3; cdr3_nt: TGTGCCAGCAGTTACCGGAGACTAGCGGGATTTGAGACCCACAATGAGCAGTTCTTC; cdr3_aa: CASSYRRLAGFETHNEQFF
clone_size: few; j_call: TRBJ2-7; d_call: TRBD1; v_call: TRBV6-5; cdr3_nt: TGTGCCAGCAGTTACACAGGGGCAACCTACGAGCAGTACTTC; cdr3_aa: CASSYTGATYEQYF
clone_size: many; j_call: TRBJ2-1; d_call: TRBD1; v_call: TRBV5-1; cdr3_nt: TGCGCCAGCAGTACCGGACAGGAGAAGCAGTTCTTC; cdr3_aa: CASSTGQEKQFF
clone_size: many; j_call: TRBJ1-2; d_call: .; v_call: TRBV4-3; cdr3_nt: TGCGCCAGCAGCCGAAGACTGACGGAGCCTAACTATGGCTACACCTTC; cdr3_aa: CASSRRLTEPNYGYTF
clone_size: many; j_call: TRBJ2-7; d_call: .; v_call: TRBV28; cdr3_nt: TGTGCCAGCAGTTCCCCTCGAGGGCTTGAGCAGTACTTC; cdr3_aa: CASSSPRGLEQYF
clone_size: .; j_call: TRBJ2-1; d_call: .; v_call: TRBV12-3/TRBV12-4; cdr3_nt: TGTGCCAGCAGTTTATGGCTGACAGCCTTCAATGAGCAGTTCTTC; cdr3_aa: CASSLWLTAFNEQFF
clone_size: many; j_call: TRBJ1-1; d_call: .; v_call: TRBV29-1; cdr3_nt: TGCAGCGTTGAAGATCGGGGGCTGAACACTGAAGCTTTCTTT; cdr3_aa: CSVEDRGLNTEAFF
clone_size: many; j_call: TRBJ2-2; d_call: TRBD1; v_call: TRBV15; cdr3_nt: TGTGCCACCAGCTTAGGAAAGAGAGGGGGCGCGTACACCGGGGAGCTGTTTTTT; cdr3_aa: CATSLGKRGGAYTGELFF
clone_size: .; j_call: TRBJ2-1; d_call: .; v_call: TRBV10-3; cdr3_nt: TGTGCCATCAGCGGCGAGGAGTTCTTC; cdr3_aa: CAISGEEFF
clone_size: many; j_call: TRBJ2-7; d_call: .; v_call: TRBV7-9; cdr3_nt: TGTGCCAGCAGCTTATGGGTTCAGGGTGAAGACGAGCAGTACTTC; cdr3_aa: CASSLWVQGEDEQYF
clone_size: few; j_call: TRBJ2-7; d_call: .; v_call: TRBV7-2; cdr3_nt: TGTGCCAGCAGCTTAGCCCATGAGACTTACGAGCAGTACTTC; cdr3_aa: CASSLAHETYEQYF
clone_size: many; j_call: TRBJ2-1; d_call: TRBD2; v_call: TRBV11-2; cdr3_nt: TGTGCCAGCAGCTTAATCGCCTGGACTAGCGGGAGTGTCGGGAATGAGCAGTTCTTC; cdr3_aa: CASSLIAWTSGSVGNEQFF
clone_size: many; j_call: TRBJ1-2; d_call: TRBD1; v_call: TRBV7-2; cdr3_nt: TGTGCCAGCAGGCCGACCGGGACAGGGGCCAGTGGCTACACCTTC; cdr3_aa: CASRPTGTGASGYTF